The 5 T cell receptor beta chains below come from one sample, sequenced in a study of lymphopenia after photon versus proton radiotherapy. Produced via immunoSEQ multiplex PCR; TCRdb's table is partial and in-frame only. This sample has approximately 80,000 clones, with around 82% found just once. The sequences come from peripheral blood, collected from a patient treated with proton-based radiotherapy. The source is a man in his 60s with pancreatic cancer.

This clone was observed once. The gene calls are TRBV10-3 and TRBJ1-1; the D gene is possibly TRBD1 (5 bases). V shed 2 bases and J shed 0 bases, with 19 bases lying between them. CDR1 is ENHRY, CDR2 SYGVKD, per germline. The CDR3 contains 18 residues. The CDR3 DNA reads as TGTGCCATCAGTGAGAGAAGAGGGAGGGACTTAGTGAACACTGAAGCTTTCTTT. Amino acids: CAISERRGRDLVNTEAFF.

CDR3 in amino acids: CASSFLAGAGQETQYF. CDR3 sequence (DNA): TGTGCCAGCAGTTTTCTAGCGGGAGCGGGGCAAGAGACCCAGTACTTC. The chain has TRBV28 and TRBJ2-5; 10 nucleotides align to TRBD2. The J segment lost 2 bases and the V segment lost 3 bases, leaving 6 bases of the junction unmatched. CDR1 and CDR2 from the germline V gene are MDHEN and SYDVKM. CDR3 size: 16 residues.

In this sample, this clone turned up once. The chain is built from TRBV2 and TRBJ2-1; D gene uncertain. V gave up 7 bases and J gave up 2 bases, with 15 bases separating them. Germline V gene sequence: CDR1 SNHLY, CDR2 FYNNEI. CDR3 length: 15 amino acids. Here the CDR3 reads CASKLVPLTYNEQFF. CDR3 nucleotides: TGTGCCAGCAAATTGGTCCCATTGACCTACAATGAGCAGTTCTTC. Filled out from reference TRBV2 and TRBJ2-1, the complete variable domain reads EPEVTQTPSHQVTQMGQEVILRCVPISNHLYFYWYRQILGQKVEFLVSFYNNEISEKSEIFDDQFSVERPDGSNFTLKIRSTKLEDSAMYFCASKLVPLTYNEQFFGPGTRLTVL.

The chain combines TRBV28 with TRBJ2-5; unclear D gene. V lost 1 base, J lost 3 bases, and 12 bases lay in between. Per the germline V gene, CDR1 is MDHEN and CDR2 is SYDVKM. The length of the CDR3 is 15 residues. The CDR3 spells CASSLSDLIKETQYF. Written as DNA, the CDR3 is TGTGCCAGCAGTTTATCGGACCTCATAAAAGAGACCCAGTACTTC.

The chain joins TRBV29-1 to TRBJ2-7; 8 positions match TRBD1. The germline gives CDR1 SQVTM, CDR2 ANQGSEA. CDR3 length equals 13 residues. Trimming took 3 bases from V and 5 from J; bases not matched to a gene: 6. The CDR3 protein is CSVDGAGGNEQYF. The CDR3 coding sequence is TGCAGCGTTGACGGGGCAGGGGGCAACGAGCAGTACTTC.